Below, 6 T cell receptor beta chains from the same sample are listed, as sequenced in a study of blood T cell repertoires in COVID-19. The method was immunoSEQ multiplex PCR; TCRdb's version includes in-frame clones alone and lacks a portion of them. The sample includes 190,000 or so clones, approximately 86% of them seen just once. The sequencing sample was made of peripheral blood. The receptors come from a man aged 35-49 years with active or convalescent COVID-19.

The chain couples TRBV9 to TRBJ2-3; the match to TRBD2 covers 7 bases. The CDR3 loop spans 15 amino acids. The germline V gene encodes CDR1 SGDLS and CDR2 YYNGEE. After removal of 4 bases from V and 0 bases from J, the junction contained 5 bases not matched to a gene. CDR3 protein: CASSPRDYSTDTQYF. For the CDR3, the DNA is TGTGCCAGCAGCCCCCGGGACTATAGCACAGATACGCAGTATTTT.

This chain connects TRBV4-3 to TRBJ2-3; TRBD2 might be the D (5 bases). The CDR3 is 13 amino acids. Trimming cost V 2 bases and J 6 bases, with 9 bases left between them. Germline CDR1 and CDR2: LGHNA and YSLEER. Here the CDR3 DNA reads TGCGCCAGCAGCCAATTACGGAGGGATACGCAGTATTTT. Its translation: CASSQLRRDTQYF.

This chain links TRBV27 with TRBJ2-1; 9 nucleotides agree with TRBD2. CDR1 and CDR2 from the germline V gene are MNHEY and SMNVEV (reference sequence). The CDR3 has 14 amino acids. The V gene end was trimmed by 8 bases and the J gene end by 3 bases; junction bases not matched to a gene: 5. For the CDR3, the DNA is TGTGCCAGCGGAATAGCGGGGGTCTACAATGAGCAGTTCTTC. Its protein product is CASGIAGVYNEQFF.

DNA for the CDR3: TGTGCCAGCAGGACCGGGACAGGGATAGAGCCCCAGCATTTT. Amino acid sequence: CASRTGTGIEPQHF. The V and J genes are TRBV27 and TRBJ1-5; 9 nucleotides match TRBD1. CDR1 and CDR2 from the germline V gene are MNHEY and SMNVEV (reference sequence). The CDR3 has 14 amino acids. Losses at the gene ends were 6 bases for V and 8 bases for J; bases not matched to a gene: 8.

In this sample, this clone turned up once. The rearrangement links TRBV19 to TRBJ2-7; 7 nucleotides match TRBD1. The CDR3 totals 11 residues. CDR1 is LNHDA, CDR2 SQIVND, per germline (reference sequence). V shed 6 bases, J shed 5 bases, and the junction held 1 base outside the gene matches. The CDR3 is CASRQGHEQYF. In DNA form, the CDR3 reads TGTGCCAGTAGACAGGGGCACGAGCAGTACTTC. The full variable domain, its missing parts supplied by reference TRBV19 and TRBJ2-7, is DGGITQSPKYLFRKEGQNVTLSCEQNLNHDAMYWYRQDPGQGLRLIYYSQIVNDFQKGDIAEGYSVSREKKESFPLTVTSAQKNPTAFYLCASRQGHEQYFGPGTRLTVT.

The rearrangement links TRBV5-4 to TRBJ2-3; D is possibly TRBD2 (5 bases). In germline, CDR1 is SGHNT, CDR2 YYREEE (reference sequence). This CDR3 is 14 amino acids long. Trimming removed 2 bases at V and 4 bases at J, with 11 bases between. CDR3 loop: CASSFRSGADTQYF. CDR3 in DNA: TGTGCCAGCAGCTTTAGGAGCGGAGCAGATACGCAGTATTTT.